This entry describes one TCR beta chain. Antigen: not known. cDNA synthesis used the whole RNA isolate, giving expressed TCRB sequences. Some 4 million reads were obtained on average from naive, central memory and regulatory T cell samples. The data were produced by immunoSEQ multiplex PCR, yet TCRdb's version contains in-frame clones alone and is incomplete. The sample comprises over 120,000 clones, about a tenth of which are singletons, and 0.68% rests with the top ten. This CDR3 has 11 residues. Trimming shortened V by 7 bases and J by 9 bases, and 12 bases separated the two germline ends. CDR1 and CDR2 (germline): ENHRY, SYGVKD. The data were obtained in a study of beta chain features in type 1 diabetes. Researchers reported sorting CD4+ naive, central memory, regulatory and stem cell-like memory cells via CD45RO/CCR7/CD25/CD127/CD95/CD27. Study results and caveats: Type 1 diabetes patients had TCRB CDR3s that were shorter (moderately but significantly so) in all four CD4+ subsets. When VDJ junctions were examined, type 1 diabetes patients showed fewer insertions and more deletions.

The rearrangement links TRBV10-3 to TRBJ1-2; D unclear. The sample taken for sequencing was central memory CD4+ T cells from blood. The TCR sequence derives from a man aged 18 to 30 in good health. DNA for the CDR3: TGTGCCATCAACCCCGCGGGTCGCTACACCTTC. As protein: CAINPAGRYTF.